This T cell receptor beta chain originates from a study of T cell responses to AZD1222 COVID-19 vaccine. Study findings and constraints: None of the repertoires were sampled until the peak T cell response had passed. Unmutated variant regions are reportedly targeted by nearly half of spike-specific TCRs.

In the case of this clone: What it binds is not known.

This CDR3 is built from 15 residues. Clones were read by immunoSEQ multiplex PCR, and TCRdb kept only the in-frame ones, dropping some. The repertoire holds approximately 150,000 clones, with about nine tenths as singletons. The rearrangement joins TRBV21-1 to TRBJ1-2. TRBV21-1 is assigned pseudogene status. The source material was peripheral blood, sampled 28 days after the second AZD1222 dose. The sequence came from an adult who received the AZD1222 COVID-19 vaccine. CDR3 sequence: CASNRKVGLGCGYTF. CDR3 nucleotides: TGTGCCAGCAACCGAAAGGTAGGATTGGGGTGCGGCTACACCTTC.